A single sample gave rise to the 10 T cell receptor beta chains below, sequenced in a study of T cell changes during pregnancy in multiple sclerosis. Measured with immunoSEQ multiplex PCR; TCRdb has only the in-frame clones, and not every one. The data show about 68,000 clones, roughly nine tenths seen once. The input for sequencing was peripheral blood, taken in the second trimester of pregnancy. Receptor source: a female donor with multiple sclerosis, enrolled in a pregnancy study.

The J gene is TRBJ1-1, the V gene TRBV7-9, with D possibly matching TRBD1 (5 bases). CDR1 is SEHNR and CDR2 is FQNEAQ in the germline V gene (reference sequence). This CDR3 has 13 residues. Between the trimmed V and J ends, which lost 7 bases and 5 bases, there was a span of 14 bases. CDR3 sequence (DNA): TGTGCCAGCACCCGAGCGGGGCAGACTGAAGCTTTCTTT. Amino acid sequence: CASTRAGQTEAFF.

The chain employs TRBV7-9 and TRBJ1-1; TRBD1 agrees at 9 bases. The CDR3 length is 16 residues. J gave up 1 base and V 5 bases, and 8 bases lay outside the gene matches. The germline V gene has CDR1 SEHNR and CDR2 FQNEAQ (reference sequence). CDR3 nucleotides: TGTGCCAGCAGCAGAACCCCGGGACAGGGGAACACTGAAGCTTTCTTT. It is translated as CASSRTPGQGNTEAFF.

The chain carries TRBV29-1 and TRBJ1-1, with 7 nucleotides matching TRBD1. Per germline, CDR1 SQVTM and CDR2 ANQGSEA. The CDR3 sequence is 14 residues long. V shed 2 bases and J 4 bases; nucleotides not matched to a gene: 7. This chain's CDR3 is CSVEYPPGGTEAFF. CDR3 DNA: TGCAGCGTTGAATATCCGCCAGGGGGCACTGAAGCTTTCTTT.

The rearrangement joins TRBV12-5 to TRBJ1-3, with D unresolved. Trimming removed 3 bases at V and 7 bases at J, with 10 bases between. This CDR3 has 13 residues. The germline CDR1 and CDR2 sequences are LGHNT and FRNRAP. In DNA, the CDR3 is TGTGCTAGTGGTTTAGTCAGCAGGAACACCATATATTTT. Translation: CASGLVSRNTIYF. The entire variable domain, with the rest obtained from reference TRBV12-5 and TRBJ1-3, is as follows: DARVTQTPRHKVTEMGQEVTMRCQPILGHNTVFWYRQTMMQGLELLAYFRNRAPLDDSGMPKDRFSAEMPDATLATLKIQPSEPRDSAVYFCASGLVSRNTIYFGEGSWLTVV.

The chain couples TRBV5-6 to TRBJ2-2; 7 nucleotides line up with TRBD1. The CDR3 length is 15 residues. Unmatched junction bases numbered 10, after V lost 4 bases and J lost 7 bases. Germline-derived CDR1 and CDR2 are SGHDT and YYEEEE. CDR3 bases: TGTGCCAGCAGCCTTCGACAGGGTGTGGGCGGGGAGCTGTTTTTT. Amino acid sequence: CASSLRQGVGGELFF.

In its sample, this clone was seen once. The gene calls are TRBV28 and TRBJ2-1, with TRBD2 matching 15 bases. Looked up from germline, CDR1 is MDHEN and CDR2 is SYDVKM. Trimming cost V 4 bases and J 10 bases; bases outside gene matches: 8. This CDR3 contains 16 residues. CDR3 in amino acids: CASSSRTSGGAQEQFF. The CDR3 DNA follows: TGTGCCAGCAGTTCTAGGACTAGCGGGGGGGCCCAGGAGCAGTTCTTC.

This clone appeared once. This rearrangement joins TRBV28 to TRBJ2-7; 7 nucleotides agree with TRBD1. The CDR3 runs 15 residues. Per germline, CDR1 MDHEN and CDR2 SYDVKM. Losses at the gene ends were 7 bases for V and 0 bases for J; bases not matched to a gene: 9. This CDR3 is CASTPGTAYSYEQYF. In DNA form, the CDR3 reads TGTGCCAGCACCCCCGGGACAGCTTACTCCTACGAGCAGTACTTC.

The gene calls are TRBV7-2 and TRBJ1-2; TRBD1 is a possible D gene (6 bases). Germline CDR1 is SGHTA and CDR2 is FQGNSA. The CDR3 loop spans 15 amino acids. V shed 5 bases and J shed 0 bases, with 13 bases lying between them. CDR3 loop: CASSLTGISNYGYTF. The CDR3 region has the DNA TGTGCCAGCAGCCTTACAGGGATTTCTAACTATGGCTACACCTTC.

The rearrangement joins TRBV19 to TRBJ1-3, with D possibly being TRBD1 (6 bases). Germline CDR1 LNHDA, CDR2 SQIVND (reference sequence). This CDR3 contains 17 residues. The germline V and J ends were trimmed by 3 bases and 4 bases, with 19 bases remaining between them. Here the CDR3 DNA reads TGTGCCAGTAGTATCCTGGGGGCGTCCGGGATGGGAAACACCATATATTTT. It encodes CASSILGASGMGNTIYF.

The chain couples TRBV14 to TRBJ1-3; D may be TRBD1 (5 bases). CDR3 length: 12 amino acids. Germline V gene sequence: CDR1 SGHDN, CDR2 FVKESK. Trimming took off 2 bases at V and 7 bases at J, with 6 bases between the two ends. This CDR3 is CASSQRQNTIYF. The CDR3 bases are TGTGCCAGCAGCCAAAGACAGAACACCATATATTTT. Drawing the rest from reference TRBV14 and TRBJ1-3, the complete variable domain is EAGVTQFPSHSVIEKGQTVTLRCDPISGHDNLYWYRRVMGKEIKFLLHFVKESKQDESGMPNNRFLAERTGGTYSTLKVQPAELEDSGVYFCASSQRQNTIYFGEGSWLTVV.